Following are 8 T cell receptor beta chains from one sample sequenced in a study of CD8+ T cells in alopecia areata. RNA, once extracted, was reverse transcribed into cDNA for use as the sequencing template. Sequencing used immunoSEQ multiplex PCR; TCRdb keeps in-frame clones, though not all of them. The sample gives some 150,000 clones, 86% of which show up once; 13% is in the top ten. Treatment described: oral pan-JAK inhibitor, 5-10 mg twice daily. The sample in question was CD8+ T cells sorted from blood, obtained at week 4, from a patient treated with tofacitinib. All receptors derive from a human donor with alopecia areata.

To note about this clone: Other DNA sequences in this sample translate to the same CDR3. This chain joins TRBV29-1 and TRBJ2-7; 7 bases line up with TRBD2. Germline V gene sequence: CDR1 SQVTM, CDR2 ANQGSEA. The CDR3 extends over 13 amino acids. The V segment lost 6 bases and the J segment 0 bases; nucleotides outside the gene matches: 5. In DNA form, the CDR3 reads TGCAGCGTCGCTAGCGGAAGCTCCTACGAGCAGTACTTC. This codes for CSVASGSSYEQYF.

The J gene is TRBJ2-2, the V gene TRBV2; D uncertain. This CDR3 contains 14 residues. Germline assignment: CDR1 SNHLY and CDR2 FYNNEI. The V end lost 2 bases, the J end lost 0 bases, and 4 bases lay between the germline ends. The CDR3 sequence is CASSEPPNTGELFF. DNA of the CDR3: TGTGCCAGCAGTGAACCCCCGAACACCGGGGAGCTGTTTTTT.

There are a few counts of this clone. The V call is TRBV2, the J call TRBJ2-1; TRBD2 agrees at 7 bases. Trimming cost V 8 bases and J 6 bases; bases outside gene matches: 7. Looked up from germline, CDR1 is SNHLY and CDR2 is FYNNEI. The CDR3 extends over 13 amino acids. The CDR3 protein is CASLASGANEQFF. The CDR3 coding sequence is TGTGCCAGCCTCGCAAGCGGGGCCAATGAGCAGTTCTTC.

The chain joins TRBV6-5 to TRBJ1-6, with 7 bases fitting TRBD1. The length of the CDR3 is 16 residues. Trimming took 0 bases from V and 6 from J; bases not matched to a gene: 5. CDR1 and CDR2 from the germline V gene are MNHEY and SVGAGI. Here the CDR3 DNA reads TGTGCCAGCAGTTACTCCCCCTGGGACAGTAATTCACCCCTCCACTTT. Protein sequence: CASSYSPWDSNSPLHF.

CDR3 nucleotides: TGTGCCTGGAGTGTAATGGCGGGAGGGATTCACGAGCAGTACTTC. Protein product: CAWSVMAGGIHEQYF. The rearrangement uses TRBV30 and TRBJ2-7, with 9 bases matching TRBD2. This CDR3 comprises 15 residues. After removal of 0 bases from V and 5 bases from J, the junction contained 8 bases not matched to a gene. Germline assignment: CDR1 GTSNPN and CDR2 SVGIG (reference sequence).

This clone was picked up one time. The chain uses TRBV7-9 and TRBJ2-7; 11 bases are a match to TRBD2. From germline, CDR1 is SEHNR and CDR2 FQNEAQ (reference sequence). With V trimmed by 4 bases and J by 6 bases, 5 bases remained unmatched. This CDR3 has 14 amino acids. The CDR3 loop reads CASSSGLAAGEQYF. The CDR3 nucleotides are TGTGCCAGCAGCTCGGGACTAGCGGCGGGCGAGCAGTACTTC.

This chain uses TRBV4-1 with TRBJ2-1, with TRBD2 matching over 13 bases. CDR1 is MGHRA, CDR2 YSYEKL, per germline. With V trimmed by 3 bases and J by 5 bases, 4 bases remained unmatched. This CDR3 has 16 residues. The CDR3 is CASSHTSGGDHNEQFF. CDR3 DNA sequence: TGCGCCAGCAGCCACACTAGCGGGGGGGACCACAATGAGCAGTTCTTC.

The chain uses TRBV9 and TRBJ2-6; 7 bases line up with TRBD2. Germline V gene lookup returns CDR1 SGDLS and CDR2 YYNGEE. The V and J ends lost 3 bases and 4 bases, in that order; junction bases with no gene match: 13. This CDR3 comprises 18 residues. The CDR3 DNA reads as TGTGCCAGCAGCGATCACAATCGGGGAGGGGCCGGGGCCAACGTCCTGACTTTC. The encoded protein is CASSDHNRGGAGANVLTF.